This T cell receptor (beta chain) came from a study of blood T cell repertoires in COVID-19. The V gene's germline CDR1 is KGHDR and CDR2 SFDVKD. Losses at the gene ends were 5 bases for V and 2 bases for J; bases not matched to a gene: 7. The CDR3 spans 17 residues. Repertoires were generated with immunoSEQ multiplex PCR, while TCRdb's copy carries only in-frame clones and drops some. The data show 200,000 to 250,000 clones, with around nine tenths seen just once and about 6.2% held by the top ten. The sample was peripheral blood. This TCR came from a man aged 60 to 75 who had recovered from COVID-19. The rearrangement uses TRBV24-1 and TRBJ2-1; 11 bases match TRBD2. As DNA, the CDR3 is TGTGCCACCAGTGTCCTACCGACTAGCGGGGCCTACAATGAGCAGTTCTTC. Its translation: CATSVLPTSGAYNEQFF.